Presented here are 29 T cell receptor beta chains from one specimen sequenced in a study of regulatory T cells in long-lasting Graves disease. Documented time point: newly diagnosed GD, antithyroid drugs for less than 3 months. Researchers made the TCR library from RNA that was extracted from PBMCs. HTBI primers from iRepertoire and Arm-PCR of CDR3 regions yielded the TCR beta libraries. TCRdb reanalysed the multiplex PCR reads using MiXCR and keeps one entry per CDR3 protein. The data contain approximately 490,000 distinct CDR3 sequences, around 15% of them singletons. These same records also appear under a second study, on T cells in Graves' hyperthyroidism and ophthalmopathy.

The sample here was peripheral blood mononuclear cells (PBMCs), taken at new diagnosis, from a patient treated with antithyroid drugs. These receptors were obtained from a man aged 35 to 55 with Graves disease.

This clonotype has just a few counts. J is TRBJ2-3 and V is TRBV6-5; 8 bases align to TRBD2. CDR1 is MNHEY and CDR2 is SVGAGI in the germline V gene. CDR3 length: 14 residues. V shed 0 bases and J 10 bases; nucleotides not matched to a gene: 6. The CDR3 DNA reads TGTGCCAGCAGTTACTCGGCGGGAGGCGGCGCGCAGTATTTT. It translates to CASSYSAGGGAQYF.

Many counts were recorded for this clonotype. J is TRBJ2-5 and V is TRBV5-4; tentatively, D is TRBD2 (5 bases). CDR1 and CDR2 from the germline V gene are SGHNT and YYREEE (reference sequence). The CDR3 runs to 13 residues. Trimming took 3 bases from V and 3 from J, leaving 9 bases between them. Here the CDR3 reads CASSSQRKETQYF. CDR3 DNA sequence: TGTGCCAGCAGCTCGCAGCGGAAAGAGACCCAGTACTTC.

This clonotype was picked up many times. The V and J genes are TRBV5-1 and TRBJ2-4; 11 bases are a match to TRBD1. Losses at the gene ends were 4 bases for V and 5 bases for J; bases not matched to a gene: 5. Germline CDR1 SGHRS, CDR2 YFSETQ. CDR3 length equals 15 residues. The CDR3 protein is CASSSLGQGENIQYF. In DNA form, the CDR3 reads TGCGCCAGCAGCAGCCTGGGACAGGGGGAAAACATTCAGTACTTC.

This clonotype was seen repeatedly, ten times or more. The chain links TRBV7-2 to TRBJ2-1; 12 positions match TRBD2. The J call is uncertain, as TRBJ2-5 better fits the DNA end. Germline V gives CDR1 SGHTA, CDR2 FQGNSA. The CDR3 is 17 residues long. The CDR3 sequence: CASSLKLGTSGPSAQYF. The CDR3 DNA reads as TGTGCCAGCAGCTTGAAACTCGGGACTAGCGGGCCATCAGCCCAGTACTTC.

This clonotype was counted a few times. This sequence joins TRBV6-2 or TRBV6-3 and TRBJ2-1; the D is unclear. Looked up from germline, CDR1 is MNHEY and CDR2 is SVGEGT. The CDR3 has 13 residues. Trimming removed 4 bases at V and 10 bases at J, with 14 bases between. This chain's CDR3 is CASSSLLKGEQFF. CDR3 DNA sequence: TGTGCCAGCAGTTCCCTTCTTAAAGGGGAGCAGTTCTTC.

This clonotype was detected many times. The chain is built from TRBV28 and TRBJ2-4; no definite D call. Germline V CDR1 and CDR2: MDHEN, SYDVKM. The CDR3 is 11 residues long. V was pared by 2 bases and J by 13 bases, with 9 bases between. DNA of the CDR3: TGTGCCAGCAGTTTAGGCCAGGCCCAGTACTTC. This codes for CASSLGQAQYF.

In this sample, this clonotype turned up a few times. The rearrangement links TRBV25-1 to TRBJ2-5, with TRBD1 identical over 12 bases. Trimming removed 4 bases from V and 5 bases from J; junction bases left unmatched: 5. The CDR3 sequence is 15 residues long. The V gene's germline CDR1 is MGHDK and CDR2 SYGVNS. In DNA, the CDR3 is TGTGCCAGCAGTGGGGACAGGGGGCGCAGGGAGACCCAGTACTTC. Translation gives CASSGDRGRRETQYF.

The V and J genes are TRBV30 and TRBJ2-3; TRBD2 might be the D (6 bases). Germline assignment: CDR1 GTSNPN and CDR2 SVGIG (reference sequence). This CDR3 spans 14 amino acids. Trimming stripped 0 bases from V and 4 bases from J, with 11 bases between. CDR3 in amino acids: CAWSVQSGADTQYF. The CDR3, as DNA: TGTGCCTGGAGTGTACAGTCGGGGGCAGATACGCAGTATTTT.

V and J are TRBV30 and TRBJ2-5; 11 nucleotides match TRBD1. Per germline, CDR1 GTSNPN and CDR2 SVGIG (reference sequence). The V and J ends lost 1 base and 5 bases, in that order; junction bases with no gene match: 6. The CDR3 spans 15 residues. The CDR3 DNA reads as TGTGCCTGGAGTGGGGGGGACAGGGGGACGGAGACCCAGTACTTC. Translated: CAWSGGDRGTETQYF.

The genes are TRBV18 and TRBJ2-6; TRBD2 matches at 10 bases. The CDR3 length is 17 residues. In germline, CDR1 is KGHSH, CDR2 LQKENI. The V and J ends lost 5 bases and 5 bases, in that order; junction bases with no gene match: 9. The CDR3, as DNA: TGTGCCAGCTCATCCTCTAGCGGGAGCTTCCGGGCCAACGTCCTGACTTTC. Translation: CASSSSSGSFRANVLTF. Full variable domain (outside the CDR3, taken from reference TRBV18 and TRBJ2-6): NAGVMQNPRHLVRRRGQEARLRCSPMKGHSHVYWYRQLPEEGLKFMVYLQKENIIDESGMPKERFSAEFPKEGPSILRIQQVVRGDSAAYFCASSSSSGSFRANVLTFGAGSRLTVL.

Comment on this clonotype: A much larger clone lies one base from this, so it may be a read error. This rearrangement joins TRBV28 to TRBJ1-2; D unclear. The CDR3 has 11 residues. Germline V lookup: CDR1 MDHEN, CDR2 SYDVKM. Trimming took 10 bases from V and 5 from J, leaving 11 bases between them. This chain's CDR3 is CATLKGYGYTF. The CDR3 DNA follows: TGTGCCACCCTGAAAGGTTATGGCTACACCTTC.

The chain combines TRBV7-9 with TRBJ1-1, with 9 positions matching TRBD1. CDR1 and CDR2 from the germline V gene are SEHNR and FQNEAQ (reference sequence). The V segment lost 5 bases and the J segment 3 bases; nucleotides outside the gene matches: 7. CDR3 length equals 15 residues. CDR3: CASSPDRGADTEAFF. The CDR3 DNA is TGTGCCAGCAGCCCCGACAGGGGGGCTGACACTGAAGCTTTCTTT.

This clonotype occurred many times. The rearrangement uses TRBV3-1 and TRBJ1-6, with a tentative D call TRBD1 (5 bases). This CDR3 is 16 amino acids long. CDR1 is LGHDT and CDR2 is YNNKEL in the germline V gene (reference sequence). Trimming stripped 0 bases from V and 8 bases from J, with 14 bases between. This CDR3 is CASSQDQAGWHSPLHF. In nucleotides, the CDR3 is TGTGCCAGCAGCCAAGATCAAGCAGGGTGGCATTCACCCCTCCACTTT.

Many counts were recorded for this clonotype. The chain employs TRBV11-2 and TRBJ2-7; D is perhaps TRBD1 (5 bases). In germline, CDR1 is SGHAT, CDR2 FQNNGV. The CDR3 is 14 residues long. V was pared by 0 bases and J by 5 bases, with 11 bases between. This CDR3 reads CASSLDLRTNEQYF. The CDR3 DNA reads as TGTGCCAGCAGCTTAGATCTGAGGACAAACGAGCAGTACTTC.

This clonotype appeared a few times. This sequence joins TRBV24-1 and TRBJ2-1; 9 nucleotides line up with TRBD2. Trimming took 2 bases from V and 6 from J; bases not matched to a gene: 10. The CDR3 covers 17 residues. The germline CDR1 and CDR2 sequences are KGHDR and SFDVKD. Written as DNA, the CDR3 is TGTGCCACCAGTGATTCAACCGGGACTAGCCGTGGCAATGAGCAGTTCTTC. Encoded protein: CATSDSTGTSRGNEQFF.

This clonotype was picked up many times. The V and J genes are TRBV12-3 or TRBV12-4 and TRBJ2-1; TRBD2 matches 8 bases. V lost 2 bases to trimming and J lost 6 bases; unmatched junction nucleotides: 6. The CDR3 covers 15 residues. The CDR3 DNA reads TGTGCCAGCAGTTTAAGTAGCGGGATGGGCAATGAGCAGTTCTTC. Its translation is CASSLSSGMGNEQFF.

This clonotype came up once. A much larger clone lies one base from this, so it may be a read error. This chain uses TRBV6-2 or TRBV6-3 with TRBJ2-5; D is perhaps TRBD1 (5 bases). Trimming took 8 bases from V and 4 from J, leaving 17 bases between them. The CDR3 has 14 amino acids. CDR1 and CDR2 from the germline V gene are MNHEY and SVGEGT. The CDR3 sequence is CASRSPGSRETQYF. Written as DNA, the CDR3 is TGTGCCAGCCGATCTCCAGGGTCTAGAGAGACCCAGTACTTC.

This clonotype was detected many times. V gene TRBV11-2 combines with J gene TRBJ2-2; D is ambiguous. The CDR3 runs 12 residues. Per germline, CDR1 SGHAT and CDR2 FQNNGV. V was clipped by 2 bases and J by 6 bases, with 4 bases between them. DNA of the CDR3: TGTGCCAGCAGCTTAATCTCCGGGGAGCTGTTTTTT. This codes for CASSLISGELFF.

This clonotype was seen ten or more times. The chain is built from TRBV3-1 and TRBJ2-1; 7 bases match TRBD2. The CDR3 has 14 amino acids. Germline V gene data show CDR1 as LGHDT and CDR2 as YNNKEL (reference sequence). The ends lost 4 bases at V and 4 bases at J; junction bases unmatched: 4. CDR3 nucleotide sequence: TGTGCCAGCAGCCCCTCTAGCGGATACAATGAGCAGTTCTTC. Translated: CASSPSSGYNEQFF.

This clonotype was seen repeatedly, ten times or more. CDR3 amino acids: CSARQLAMQTADTQYF. The CDR3 DNA is TGCAGTGCTAGGCAACTAGCGATGCAGACTGCGGATACGCAGTATTTT. The chain recombines TRBV20-1 with TRBJ2-3, with 7 bases identical to TRBD2. With 3 bases clipped from V and 6 bases from J, the junction kept 15 bases outside the gene matches. This CDR3 contains 16 residues. Germline-derived CDR1 and CDR2 are DFQATT and SNEGSKA (reference sequence).

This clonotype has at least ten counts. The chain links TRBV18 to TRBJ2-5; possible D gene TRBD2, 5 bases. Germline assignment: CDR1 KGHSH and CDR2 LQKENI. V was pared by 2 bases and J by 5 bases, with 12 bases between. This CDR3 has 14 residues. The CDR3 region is CASSPGGNEETQYF. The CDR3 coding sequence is TGTGCCAGCTCACCAGGAGGAAACGAGGAGACCCAGTACTTC.

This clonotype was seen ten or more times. In nucleotides, the CDR3 is TGTGCCACCCAGAGGCTAGACACCGGGGAGCTGTTTTTT. Translating it yields CATQRLDTGELFF. V is TRBV28 and J is TRBJ2-2; no firm D call. The CDR3 spans 13 residues. The germline CDR1 and CDR2 sequences are MDHEN and SYDVKM. V was trimmed by 10 bases and J by 3 bases, leaving 12 bases between them. The variable domain in full, completed from reference TRBV28 and TRBJ2-2, reads DVKVTQSSRYLVKRTGEKVFLECVQDMDHENMFWYRQDPGLGLRLIYFSYDVKMKEKGDIPEGYSVSREKKERFSLILESASTNQTSMYLCATQRLDTGELFFGEGSRLTVL.

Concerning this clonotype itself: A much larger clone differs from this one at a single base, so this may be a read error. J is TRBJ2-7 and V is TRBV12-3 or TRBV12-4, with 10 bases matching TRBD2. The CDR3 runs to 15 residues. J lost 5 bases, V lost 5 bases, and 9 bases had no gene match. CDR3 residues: CASSARLAGLHEQYF. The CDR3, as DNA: TGTGCCAGCAGTGCTCGACTAGCGGGCTTGCACGAGCAGTACTTC.

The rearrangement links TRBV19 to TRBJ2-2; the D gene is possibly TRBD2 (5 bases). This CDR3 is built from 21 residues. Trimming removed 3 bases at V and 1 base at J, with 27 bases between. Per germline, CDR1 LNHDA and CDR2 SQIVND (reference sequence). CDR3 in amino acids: CASSIWAGKKFLLQNTGELFF. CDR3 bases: TGTGCCAGTAGTATTTGGGCGGGTAAAAAATTTTTACTCCAGAACACCGGGGAGCTGTTTTTT.

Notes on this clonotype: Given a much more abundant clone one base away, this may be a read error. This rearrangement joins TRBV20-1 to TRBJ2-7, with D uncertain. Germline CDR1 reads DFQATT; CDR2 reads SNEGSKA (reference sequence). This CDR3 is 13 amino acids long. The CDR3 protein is CSARDRHSYGQYF. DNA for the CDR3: TGCAGTGCTAGAGATCGGCACAGCTACGGGCAGTACTTC.

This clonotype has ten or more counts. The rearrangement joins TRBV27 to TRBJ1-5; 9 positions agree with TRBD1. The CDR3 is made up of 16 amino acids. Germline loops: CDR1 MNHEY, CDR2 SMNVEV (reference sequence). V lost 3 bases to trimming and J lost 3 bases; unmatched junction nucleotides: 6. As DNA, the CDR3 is TGTGCCAGCAGTTTGTCGGGACAGGGCTTCAATCAGCCCCAGCATTTT. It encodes CASSLSGQGFNQPQHF.

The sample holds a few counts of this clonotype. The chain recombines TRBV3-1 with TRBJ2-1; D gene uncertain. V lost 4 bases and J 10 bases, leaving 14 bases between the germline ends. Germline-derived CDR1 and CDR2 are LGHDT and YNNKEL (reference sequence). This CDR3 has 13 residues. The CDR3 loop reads CASSRRSSYEQFF. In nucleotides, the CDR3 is TGTGCCAGCAGCCGTCGATCCTCCTACGAGCAGTTCTTC.

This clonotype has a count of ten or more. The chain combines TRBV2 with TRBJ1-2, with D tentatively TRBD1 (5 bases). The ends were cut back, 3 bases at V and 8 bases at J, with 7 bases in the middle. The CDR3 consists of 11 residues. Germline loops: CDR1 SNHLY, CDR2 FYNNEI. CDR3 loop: CASSDREGYTF. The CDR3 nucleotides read TGTGCCAGCAGTGACAGGGAGGGCTACACCTTC.

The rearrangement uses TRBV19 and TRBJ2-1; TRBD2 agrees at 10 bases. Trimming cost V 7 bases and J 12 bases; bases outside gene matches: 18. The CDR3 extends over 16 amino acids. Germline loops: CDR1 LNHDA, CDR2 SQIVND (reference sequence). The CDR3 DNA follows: TGTGCCAGTACCCACGGGGGGCTAGCGGGAGTCGGAGGGCAGTTCTTC. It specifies CASTHGGLAGVGGQFF.